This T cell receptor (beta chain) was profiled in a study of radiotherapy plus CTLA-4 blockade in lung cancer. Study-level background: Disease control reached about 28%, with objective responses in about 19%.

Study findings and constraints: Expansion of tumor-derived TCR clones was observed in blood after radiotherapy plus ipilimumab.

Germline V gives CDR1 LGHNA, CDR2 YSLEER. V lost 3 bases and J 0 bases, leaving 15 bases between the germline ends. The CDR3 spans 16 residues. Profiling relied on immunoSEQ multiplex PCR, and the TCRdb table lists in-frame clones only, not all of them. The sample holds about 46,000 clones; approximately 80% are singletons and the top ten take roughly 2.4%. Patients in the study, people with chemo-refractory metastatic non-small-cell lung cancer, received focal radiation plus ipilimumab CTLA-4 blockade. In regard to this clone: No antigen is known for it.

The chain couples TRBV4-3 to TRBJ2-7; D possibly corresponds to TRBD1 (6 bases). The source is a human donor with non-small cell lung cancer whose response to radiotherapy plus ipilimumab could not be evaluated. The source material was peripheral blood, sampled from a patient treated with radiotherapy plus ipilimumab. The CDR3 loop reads CASSQAFRGSSYEQYF. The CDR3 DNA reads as TGCGCCAGCAGCCAGGCCTTCAGGGGTAGCTCCTACGAGCAGTACTTC.